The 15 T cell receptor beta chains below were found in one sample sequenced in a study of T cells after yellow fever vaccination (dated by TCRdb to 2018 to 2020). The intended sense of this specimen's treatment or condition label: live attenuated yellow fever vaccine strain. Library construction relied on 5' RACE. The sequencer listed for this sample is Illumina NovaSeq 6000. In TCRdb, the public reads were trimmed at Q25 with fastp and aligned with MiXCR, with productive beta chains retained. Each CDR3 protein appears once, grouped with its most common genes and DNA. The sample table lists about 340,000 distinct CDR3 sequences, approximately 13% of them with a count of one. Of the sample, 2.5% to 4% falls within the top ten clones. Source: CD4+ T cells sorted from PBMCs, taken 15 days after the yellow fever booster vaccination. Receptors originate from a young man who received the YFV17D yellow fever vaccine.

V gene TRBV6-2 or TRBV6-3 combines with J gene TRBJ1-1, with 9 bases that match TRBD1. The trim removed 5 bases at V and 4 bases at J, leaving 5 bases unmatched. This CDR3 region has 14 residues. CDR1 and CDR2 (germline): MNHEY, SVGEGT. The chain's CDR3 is CASSLDRGITEAFF. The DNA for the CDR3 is TGTGCCAGCAGTCTAGACAGGGGGATCACTGAAGCTTTCTTT.

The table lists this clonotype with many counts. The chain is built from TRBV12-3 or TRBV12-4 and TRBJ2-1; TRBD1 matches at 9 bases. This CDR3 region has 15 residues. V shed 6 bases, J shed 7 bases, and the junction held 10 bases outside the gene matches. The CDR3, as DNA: TGTGCCAGCAGCCCACAGGGGGCGCAGGGGAATGAGCAGTTCTTC. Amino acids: CASSPQGAQGNEQFF.

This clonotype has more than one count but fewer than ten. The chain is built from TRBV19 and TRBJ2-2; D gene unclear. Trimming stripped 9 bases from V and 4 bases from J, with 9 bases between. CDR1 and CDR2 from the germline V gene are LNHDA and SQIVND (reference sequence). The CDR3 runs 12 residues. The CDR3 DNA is TGTGCCAGGGAAGGCCGCACCGGGGAGCTGTTTTTT. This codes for CAREGRTGELFF.

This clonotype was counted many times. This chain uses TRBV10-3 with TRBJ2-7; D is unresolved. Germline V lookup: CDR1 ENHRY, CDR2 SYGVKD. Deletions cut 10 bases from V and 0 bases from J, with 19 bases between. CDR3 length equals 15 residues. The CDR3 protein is CASSLGPRSSYEQYV. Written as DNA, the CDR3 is TGTGCCAGCTCGCTCGGACCCAGGAGCTCCTACGAGCAGTACGTC.

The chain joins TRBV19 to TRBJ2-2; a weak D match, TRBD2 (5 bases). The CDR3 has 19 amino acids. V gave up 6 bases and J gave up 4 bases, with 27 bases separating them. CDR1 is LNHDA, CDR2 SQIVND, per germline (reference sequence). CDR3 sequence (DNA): TGTGCCAGTAGGCCCGAGGGTATGGGGTTGGTTGGCGGCACCGGGGAGCTGTTTTTT. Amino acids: CASRPEGMGLVGGTGELFF.

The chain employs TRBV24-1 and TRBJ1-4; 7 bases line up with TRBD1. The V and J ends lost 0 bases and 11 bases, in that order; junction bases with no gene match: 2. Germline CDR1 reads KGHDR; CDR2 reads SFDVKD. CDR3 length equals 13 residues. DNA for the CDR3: TGTGCCACCAGTGATTTGGACAGGGACAAACTGTTTTTT. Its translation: CATSDLDRDKLFF.

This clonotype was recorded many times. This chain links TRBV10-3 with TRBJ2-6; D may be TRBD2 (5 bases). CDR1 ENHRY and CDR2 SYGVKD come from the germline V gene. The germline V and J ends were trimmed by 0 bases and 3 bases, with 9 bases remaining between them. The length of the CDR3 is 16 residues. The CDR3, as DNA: TGTGCCATCAGTGAGTCAGGAGGCGGTGGGGCCAACGTCCTGACTTTC. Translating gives CAISESGGGGANVLTF.

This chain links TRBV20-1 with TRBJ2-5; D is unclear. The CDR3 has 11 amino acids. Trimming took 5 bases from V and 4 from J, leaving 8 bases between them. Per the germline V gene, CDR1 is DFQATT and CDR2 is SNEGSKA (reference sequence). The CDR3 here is CSAVMGETQYF. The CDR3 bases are TGCAGTGCTGTAATGGGAGAGACCCAGTACTTC.

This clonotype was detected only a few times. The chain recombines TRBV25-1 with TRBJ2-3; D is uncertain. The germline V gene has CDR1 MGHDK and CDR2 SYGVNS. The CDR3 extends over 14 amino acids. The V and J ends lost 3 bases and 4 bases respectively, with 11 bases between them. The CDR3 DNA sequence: TGTGCCAGCAGTGATTCTCGGGTGGCAGATACGCAGTATTTT. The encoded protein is CASSDSRVADTQYF.

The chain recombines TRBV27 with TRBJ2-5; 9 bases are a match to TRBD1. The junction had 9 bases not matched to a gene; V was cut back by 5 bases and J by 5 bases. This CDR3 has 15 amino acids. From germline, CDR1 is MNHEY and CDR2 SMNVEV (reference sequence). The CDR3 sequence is CASSIGGQGGETQYF. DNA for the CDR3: TGTGCCAGCAGTATTGGGGGACAGGGAGGCGAGACCCAGTACTTC.

The CDR3 reads CASSVGEDTQYF. The CDR3 DNA follows: TGCGCCAGCAGCGTAGGAGAAGATACGCAGTATTTT. The V and J genes are TRBV5-1 and TRBJ2-3; D is unresolved. This CDR3 contains 12 residues. Between the trimmed V and J ends, which lost 4 bases and 5 bases, there was a span of 8 bases. From germline, CDR1 is SGHRS and CDR2 YFSETQ.

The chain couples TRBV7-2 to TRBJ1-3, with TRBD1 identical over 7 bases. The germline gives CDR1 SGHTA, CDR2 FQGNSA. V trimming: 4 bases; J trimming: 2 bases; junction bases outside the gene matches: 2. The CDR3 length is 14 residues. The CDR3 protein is CASSSQGAGNTIYF. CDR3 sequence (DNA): TGTGCCAGCAGCTCCCAGGGGGCTGGAAACACCATATATTTT.

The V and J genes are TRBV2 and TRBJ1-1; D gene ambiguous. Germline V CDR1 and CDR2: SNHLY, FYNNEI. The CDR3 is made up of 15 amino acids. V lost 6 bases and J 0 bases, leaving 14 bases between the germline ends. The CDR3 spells CASRGRIKMNTEAFF. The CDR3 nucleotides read TGTGCCAGCAGGGGCCGAATAAAAATGAACACTGAAGCTTTCTTT.

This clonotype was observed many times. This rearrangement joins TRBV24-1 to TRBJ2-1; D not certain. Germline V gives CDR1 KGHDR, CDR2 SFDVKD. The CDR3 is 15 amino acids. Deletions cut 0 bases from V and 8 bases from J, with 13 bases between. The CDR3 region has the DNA TGTGCCACCAGTGATTTGCAACCGGGCGGCTATGAGCAGTTCTTC. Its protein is CATSDLQPGGYEQFF.

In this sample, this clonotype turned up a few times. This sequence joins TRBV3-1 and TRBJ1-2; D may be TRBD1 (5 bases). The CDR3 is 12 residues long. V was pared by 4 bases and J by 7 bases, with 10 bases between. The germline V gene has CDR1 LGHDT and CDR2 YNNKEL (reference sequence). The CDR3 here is CASSLRDSGYTF. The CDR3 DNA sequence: TGTGCCAGCAGCCTGCGGGACTCTGGCTACACCTTC.